These T cell receptor beta chains were read from a single sample in a study of somatic mutations in cytotoxic T cells in rheumatoid arthritis. The protocol was immunoSEQ multiplex PCR, while the TCRdb copy is restricted to in-frame clones and leaves out a portion. The sample has about 3,000 clones; 86% are singletons. Sequencing was done on a sample of CD8+ T cells sorted from blood. All receptors come from a woman aged 55-75 years with rheumatoid arthritis. The CDR3 runs from the conserved cysteine through the conserved F or W. The D gene is left open where the match is weak. Clone size appears in some rows only: once, few, many, or a class for an expanded clone.

few,NA,TRBJ1-1,TRBV4-1,TGCGCCAGCAGCCAAAACTGGAACACTGAAGCTTTCTTT,CASSQNWNTEAFF
NA,TRBD2,TRBJ2-2,TRBV5-6,TGTGCCAGCAGCTTGGTACTAGCGGGGGGACCGCGAGGCACCGGGGAGCTGTTTTTT,CASSLVLAGGPRGTGELFF
NA,NA,TRBJ2-7,TRBV30,TGTGCCTGGGAGGGGGTCGAAAAGGGATACGAGCAGTACTTC,CAWEGVEKGYEQYF
NA,NA,TRBJ1-2,TRBV27,TGTGCCAGCAGCAACAGGGTACATGGCTACACCTTC,CASSNRVHGYTF
once,TRBD1,TRBJ1-2,TRBV7-9,TGTGCCAGCAGCCACCTATGGCAGGGGGCTAACTATGGCTACACCTTC,CASSHLWQGANYGYTF
NA,TRBD1,TRBJ2-6,TRBV15,TGTGCCACCAGCAGATTACCCCGACAGGGGCCCCCTGGGGCCAACGTCCTGACTTTC,CATSRLPRQGPPGANVLTF
NA,TRBD1,TRBJ2-2,TRBV11-3,TGTGCCAGCAGCCAACGGGACAGGGGCCTTACCGGGGAGCTGTTTTTT,CASSQRDRGLTGELFF
NA,TRBD2,TRBJ2-3,TRBV27,TGTGCCAGCAGTCCTCATAGGACTAGACTCACAGATACGCAGTATTTT,CASSPHRTRLTDTQYF
once,TRBD1,TRBJ1-2,TRBV20-1,TGCAGTGCCGGACAGGGTGACTACACCTTC,CSAGQGDYTF
NA,TRBD1,TRBJ2-5,TRBV29-1,TGCAGCCTAGGGACAGGGGTGGAAGAGACCCAGTACTTC,CSLGTGVEETQYF
NA,NA,TRBJ1-1,TRBV5-1,TGCGCCAGCAGCGGCGGGGACGCAGCCCCCACTGAAGCTTTCTTT,CASSGGDAAPTEAFF
once,NA,TRBJ2-5,TRBV7-9,TGTGCCAGCAGCTTAAGAGGCGCGCCCCAAGAGACCCAGTACTTC,CASSLRGAPQETQYF
NA,NA,TRBJ1-5,TRBV6-5,TGTGCCAGCAGCCCCCGCGGAGGGGAGCCCCAGCATTTT,CASSPRGGEPQHF
NA,NA,TRBJ1-1,TRBV11-2,TGTGCCAGCAGGCCCCCGGTCGGGGAGGCAGCTTTCTTT,CASRPPVGEAAFF
NA,TRBD1,TRBJ2-1,TRBV29-1,TGCAGCGTTGAAGGGGGTCGGGACAGGGGTTACAATGAGCAGTTCTTC,CSVEGGRDRGYNEQFF
once,NA,TRBJ1-1,TRBV7-9,TGTGCCAGCACCAAGGACAGCTTGGTGGCTTTCTTT,CASTKDSLVAFF
NA,NA,TRBJ2-7,TRBV2,TGTGCCAGCCGATCAATTAAGTGGGAGACTCCCTACGAGCAGTACTTC,CASRSIKWETPYEQYF
NA,TRBD1,TRBJ1-2,TRBV14,TGTGCCAGCAGCCCGGACAGGAGATATGGCTACACCTTC,CASSPDRRYGYTF
once,TRBD2,TRBJ2-2,TRBV2,TGTGCACAGCGGGGGCGCGGCGGGGAGCTGTTTTTT,CAQRGRGGELFF
NA,NA,TRBJ2-5,TRBV4-1,TGCGCCAGCAGCTCTGGACTGGGCCAAGAGACCCAGTACTTC,CASSSGLGQETQYF
NA,TRBD2,TRBJ2-3,TRBV27,TGTGCCAGCAGCAACCAGGGCGGGGGGGCCTGGGGTACGCAGTATTTT,CASSNQGGGAWGTQYF
NA,NA,TRBJ2-7,TRBV4-1,TGCGCCAGCAGCCATATACTCACCTACGAGCAGTACTTC,CASSHILTYEQYF
NA,NA,TRBJ2-5,TRBV7-9,TGTGCCAGCAGCTTAGCGTCAGGGGTGGAGGCCCAGTACTTC,CASSLASGVEAQYF
NA,NA,TRBJ2-1,TRBV6-6,TGTGCCAGCAGTGACCCGGGAGCTCGCAATGAGCAGTTCTTC,CASSDPGARNEQFF
NA,NA,TRBJ2-7,TRBV7-2,TGTGCCAGCAGCTTAGCCGGGAGTTGGTACGAGCAGTACTTC,CASSLAGSWYEQYF
NA,NA,TRBJ1-1,TRBV4-1,TGCGCCAGCAGCCAAGATTTATTTGCAGAGAACACTGAAGCTTTCTTT,CASSQDLFAENTEAFF